The 10 T cell receptor beta chains reported below all come from one sample, sequenced in a study of cytomegalovirus exposure and HLA in healthy donors. Clones were sequenced by immunoSEQ multiplex PCR, and TCRdb holds only the in-frame ones, with some missing. The data contain more than 95,000 clones, around 94% of them singletons. Sequences were obtained from PBMCs. These TCRs come from a young woman in good health and CMV-seronegative.

V and J are TRBV27 and TRBJ2-5, with D possibly matching TRBD1 (5 bases). The V end was cut by 5 bases, the J end by 0 bases, with 13 bases between. The germline CDR1 and CDR2 sequences are MNHEY and SMNVEV (reference sequence). The CDR3 is 15 amino acids. This chain's CDR3 is CASSTQGLYQETQYF. The CDR3 DNA sequence: TGTGCCAGCAGTACCCAGGGATTGTACCAAGAGACCCAGTACTTC.

The chain has TRBV21-1 and TRBJ2-7; TRBD2, the table's D call, lacks a check against the DNA. TRBV21-1 is designated a pseudogene. The CDR3 loop spans 14 amino acids. CDR3 sequence: CASMRGNSSYEQYF. CDR3 DNA: TGTGCCAGCATGCGGGGGAATAGCTCCTACGAGCAGTACTTC.

A word on this clone: Distinct nucleotide sequences in the sample also encode this CDR3. V gene TRBV5-4 combines with J gene TRBJ2-3, with 10 bases that match TRBD2. This CDR3 spans 14 amino acids. Trimming cost V 0 bases and J 5 bases; bases outside gene matches: 0. The germline V gene encodes CDR1 SGHNT and CDR2 YYREEE (reference sequence). The CDR3 DNA is TGTGCCAGCAGCTTGGGACTAGCGGGAGATACGCAGTATTTT. Its translation is CASSLGLAGDTQYF.

The chain recombines TRBV28 with TRBJ2-7, with TRBD1 identical over 8 bases. Germline lookup yields CDR1 MDHEN and CDR2 SYDVKM. V shed 1 base, J shed 2 bases, and the junction held 4 bases outside the gene matches. The CDR3 spans 15 residues. This CDR3 is CASSLSQGATYEQYF. CDR3 in DNA: TGTGCCAGCAGTTTATCCCAGGGGGCAACCTACGAGCAGTACTTC. The whole variable domain, remainder taken from reference TRBV28 and TRBJ2-7, is DVKVTQSSRYLVKRTGEKVFLECVQDMDHENMFWYRQDPGLGLRLIYFSYDVKMKEKGDIPEGYSVSREKKERFSLILESASTNQTSMYLCASSLSQGATYEQYFGPGTRLTVT.

In this sample, this clone turned up once. This chain connects TRBV6-1 to TRBJ1-2; no clear D. The CDR3 is 13 residues long. Trimming pared 11 bases from V and 0 bases from J, leaving 13 bases between. Germline V gives CDR1 MNHNS, CDR2 SASEGT. CDR3 DNA sequence: TGTGCCGCCTATGAGGAAGCTAACTATGGCTACACCTTC. Translating gives CAAYEEANYGYTF.

J is TRBJ2-7 and V is TRBV11-2; D ambiguous. CDR3 length: 19 amino acids. Deletions cut 5 bases from V and 7 bases from J, with 33 bases between. The germline CDR1 and CDR2 sequences are SGHAT and FQNNGV. CDR3 sequence (DNA): TGTGCCAGCAGCCCCCGCGGATCCCAGCTCTCCTTCGTAGATAAAGAGCAGTACTTC. Encoded protein: CASSPRGSQLSFVDKEQYF.

The chain carries TRBV7-3 and TRBJ1-1; 10 nucleotides line up with TRBD1. Germline CDR1 SGHTA, CDR2 FQGTGA. V dropped 0 bases and J dropped 1; count of bases not matched to a gene: 11. The CDR3 loop spans 19 amino acids. This chain's CDR3 is CASSLTVLRTGGPNTEAFF. The CDR3 nucleotides are TGTGCCAGCAGCTTAACTGTTTTGCGGACAGGGGGACCGAACACTGAAGCTTTCTTT.

This clone was picked up one time. V and J are TRBV15 and TRBJ1-4, with D maybe TRBD1 (6 bases). The CDR3 is made up of 15 amino acids. The germline CDR1 and CDR2 sequences are LNHNV and YYDKDF (reference sequence). The V gene lost 0 bases and the J gene lost 5 bases, with 10 bases spanning the gap. This chain's CDR3 is CATSREGHLNEKLFF. The CDR3 DNA is TGTGCCACCAGCAGAGAGGGACACCTGAATGAAAAACTGTTTTTT. Supplemented by reference TRBV15 and TRBJ1-4, the full variable domain reads DAMVIQNPRYQVTQFGKPVTLSCSQTLNHNVMYWYQQKSSQAPKLLFHYYDKDFNNEADTPDNFQSRRPNTSFCFLDIRSPGLGDTAMYLCATSREGHLNEKLFFGSGTQLSVL.

The DNA of the CDR3 is TGTGCCAGCAGCTTAGGATCCGGGAAACTGTTTTTT. Protein product: CASSLGSGKLFF. The V gene is TRBV7-6, the J gene TRBJ1-4; D not certain. Germline assignment: CDR1 SGHVS and CDR2 FNYEAQ. This CDR3 has 12 amino acids. The V gene lost 1 base and the J gene lost 11 bases, with 8 bases spanning the gap.

This sequence joins TRBV27 and TRBJ2-2; D gene ambiguous. Trimming left V 7 bases short and J 9 bases short, with 12 bases between. There are 12 residues in the CDR3. The germline gives CDR1 MNHEY, CDR2 SMNVEV (reference sequence). The CDR3 loop is CASTDNRRELFF. The CDR3 region has the DNA TGTGCCAGCACCGACAACCGCCGGGAGCTGTTTTTT.